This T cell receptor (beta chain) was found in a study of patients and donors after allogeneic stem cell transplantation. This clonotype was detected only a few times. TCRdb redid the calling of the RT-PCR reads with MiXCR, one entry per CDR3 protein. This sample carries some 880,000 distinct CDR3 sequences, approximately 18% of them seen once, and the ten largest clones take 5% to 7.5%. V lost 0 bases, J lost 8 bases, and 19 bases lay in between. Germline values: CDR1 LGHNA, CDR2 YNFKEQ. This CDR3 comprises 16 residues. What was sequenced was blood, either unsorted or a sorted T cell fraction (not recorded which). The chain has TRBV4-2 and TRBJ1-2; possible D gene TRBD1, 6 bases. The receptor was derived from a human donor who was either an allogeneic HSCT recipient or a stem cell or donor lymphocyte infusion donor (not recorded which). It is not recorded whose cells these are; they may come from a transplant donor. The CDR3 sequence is CASSQDARQGSVGYTF. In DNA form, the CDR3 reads TGTGCCAGCAGCCAAGATGCGCGGCAGGGGAGTGTAGGCTACACCTTC.